This entry lists 3 T cell receptor beta chains sequenced from one sample in a study of T cells in Graves' hyperthyroidism and ophthalmopathy. Amplified TCR beta CDR3 regions derived from RNA transcripts. First-round RT-PCR with HTBI primers amplified the TCR CDR3 region. TCRdb reprocessed the multiplex PCR reads via MiXCR and lists one record per CDR3 protein. This table has a few hundred thousand distinct CDR3 sequences, about 15% appearing once. Sequencing was carried out using blood. The receptor set was obtained from a woman between 18 and 29 years old with Graves' hyperthyroidism.

This clonotype came up many times. J is TRBJ2-7 and V is TRBV11-2, with 8 bases that match TRBD1. With 5 bases clipped from V and 2 bases from J, the junction kept 5 bases outside the gene matches. CDR3 length: 14 amino acids. CDR1 and CDR2 from the germline V gene are SGHAT and FQNNGV. CDR3 loop: CASSTGQGPYEQYF. The CDR3 DNA follows: TGTGCCAGCAGCACCGGACAGGGACCCTACGAGCAGTACTTC.

This clonotype was observed at least ten times. The rearrangement uses TRBV2 and TRBJ2-3; 12 bases fit TRBD2. Germline CDR1 and CDR2: SNHLY and FYNNEI. This CDR3 spans 16 amino acids. Germline trimming cut 4 bases from V and 1 base from J; bases unmatched to any gene: 3. The CDR3 DNA reads as TGTGCCAGCAGTGTACTAGCGGGGGGCCGCACAGATACGCAGTATTTT. This translates into CASSVLAGGRTDTQYF.

This clonotype has a count of ten or more. The chain is built from TRBV5-6 and TRBJ1-1; 8 nucleotides line up with TRBD1. V lost 4 bases and J lost 0; bases outside the gene matches: 5. This CDR3 spans 15 amino acids. CDR1 and CDR2 from the germline V gene are SGHDT and YYEEEE. CDR3 amino acids: CASSMRTGMNTEAFF. The CDR3 DNA is TGTGCCAGCAGCATGAGGACAGGGATGAACACTGAAGCTTTCTTT.